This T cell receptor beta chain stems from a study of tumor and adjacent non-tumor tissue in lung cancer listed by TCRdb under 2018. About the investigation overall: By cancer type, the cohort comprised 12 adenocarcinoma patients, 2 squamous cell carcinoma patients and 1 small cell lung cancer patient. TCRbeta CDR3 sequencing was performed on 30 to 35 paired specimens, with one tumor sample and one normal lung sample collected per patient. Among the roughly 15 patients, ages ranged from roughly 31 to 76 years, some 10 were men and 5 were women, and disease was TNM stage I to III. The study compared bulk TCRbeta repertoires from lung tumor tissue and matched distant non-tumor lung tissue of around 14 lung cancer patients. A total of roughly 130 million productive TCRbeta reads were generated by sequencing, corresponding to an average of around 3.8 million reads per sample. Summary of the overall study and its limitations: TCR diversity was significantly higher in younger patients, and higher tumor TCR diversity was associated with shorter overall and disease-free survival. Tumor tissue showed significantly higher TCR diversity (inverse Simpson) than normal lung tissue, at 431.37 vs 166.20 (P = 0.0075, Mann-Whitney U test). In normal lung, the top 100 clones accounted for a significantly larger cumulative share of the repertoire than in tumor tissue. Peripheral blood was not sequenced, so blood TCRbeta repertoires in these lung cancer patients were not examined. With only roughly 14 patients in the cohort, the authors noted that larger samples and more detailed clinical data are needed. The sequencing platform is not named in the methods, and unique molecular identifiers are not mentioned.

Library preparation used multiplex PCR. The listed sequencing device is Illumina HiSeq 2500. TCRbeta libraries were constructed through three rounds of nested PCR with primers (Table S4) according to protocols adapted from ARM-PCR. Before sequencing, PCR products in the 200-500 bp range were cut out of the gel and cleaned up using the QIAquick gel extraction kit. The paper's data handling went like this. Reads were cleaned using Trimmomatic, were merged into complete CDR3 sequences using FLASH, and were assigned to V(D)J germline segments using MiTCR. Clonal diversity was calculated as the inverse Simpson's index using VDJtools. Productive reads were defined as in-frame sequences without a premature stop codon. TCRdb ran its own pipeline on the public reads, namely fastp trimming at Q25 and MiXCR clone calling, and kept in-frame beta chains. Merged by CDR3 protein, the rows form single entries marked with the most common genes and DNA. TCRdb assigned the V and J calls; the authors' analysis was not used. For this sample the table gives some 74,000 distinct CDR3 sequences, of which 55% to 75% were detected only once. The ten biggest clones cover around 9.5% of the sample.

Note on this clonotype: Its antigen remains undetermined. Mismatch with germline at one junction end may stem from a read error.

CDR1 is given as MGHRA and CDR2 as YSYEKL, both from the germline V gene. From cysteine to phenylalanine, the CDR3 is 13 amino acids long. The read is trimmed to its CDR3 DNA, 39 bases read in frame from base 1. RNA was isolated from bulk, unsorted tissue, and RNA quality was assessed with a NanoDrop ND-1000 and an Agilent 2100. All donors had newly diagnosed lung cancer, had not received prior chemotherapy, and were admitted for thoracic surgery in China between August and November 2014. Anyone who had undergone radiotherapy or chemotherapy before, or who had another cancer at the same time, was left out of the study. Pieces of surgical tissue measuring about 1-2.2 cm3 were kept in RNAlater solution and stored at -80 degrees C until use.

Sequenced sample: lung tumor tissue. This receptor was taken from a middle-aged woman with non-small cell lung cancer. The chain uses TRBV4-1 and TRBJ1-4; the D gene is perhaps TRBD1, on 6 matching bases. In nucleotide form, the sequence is TGCGCCAGCACCCCGGGGGCGCGTGAAAAAATGTTTTTC. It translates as CASTPGAREKMFF.